The 6 T cell receptor beta chains below all came from one sample that was sequenced in a study of OX40 agonist ivuxolimab in advanced cancers. The data were produced by immunoSEQ multiplex PCR, yet TCRdb's version contains in-frame clones alone and is incomplete. The sample lists 100,000 or so clones, about nine tenths occurring once. The sample was CD4+ or CD8+ T cells sorted from blood, taken in a trial of the OX40 agonist ivuxolimab. The receptors were sampled from an adult with an advanced solid tumor such as melanoma, head and neck, liver or kidney cancer.

The chain recombines TRBV10-3 with TRBJ2-1; D may be TRBD1 (6 bases). CDR3 length equals 13 residues. CDR1 and CDR2 (germline): ENHRY, SYGVKD. Trimming shortened V by 5 bases and J by 4 bases, and 9 bases separated the two germline ends. Here the CDR3 reads CAISQGSYNEQFF. CDR3 nucleotides: TGTGCCATCAGTCAGGGGAGTTACAATGAGCAGTTCTTC.

The chain is built from TRBV10-3 and TRBJ2-1; D may be TRBD1 or TRBD2 (5 bases each). Germline assignment: CDR1 ENHRY and CDR2 SYGVKD. The CDR3 sequence is 14 residues long. Trimming removed 10 bases at V and 4 bases at J, with 17 bases between. Written as DNA, the CDR3 is TGTGCCACCAAGGGACGTCAGATGTACAATGAGCAGTTCTTC. This translates into CATKGRQMYNEQFF.

This clone has only a few counts. The rearrangement uses TRBV7-2 and TRBJ1-1; D may be TRBD1 (6 bases). This CDR3 spans 14 amino acids. V lost 5 bases, J lost 0 bases, and 10 bases lay in between. Per germline, CDR1 SGHTA and CDR2 FQGNSA. In nucleotides, the CDR3 is TGTGCCAGCAGCATGGGACAACTGAACACTGAAGCTTTCTTT. Protein product: CASSMGQLNTEAFF. The variable domain in full, with the rest retrieved from reference TRBV7-2 and TRBJ1-1, is GAGVSQSPSNKVTEKGKDVELRCDPISGHTALYWYRQSLGQGLEFLIYFQGNSAPDKSGLPSDRFSAERTGGSVSTLTIQRTQQEDSAVYLCASSMGQLNTEAFFGQGTRLTVV.

V gene TRBV29-1 combines with J gene TRBJ1-5; possibly TRBD1 for D (6 bases). Trimming took 4 bases from V and 6 from J, leaving 13 bases between them. The CDR3 sequence is 13 residues long. Germline loops: CDR1 SQVTM, CDR2 ANQGSEA. The CDR3 DNA follows: TGCAGCGTTGGGGGGGGCCTGGGTCAGCCCCAGCATTTT. As protein: CSVGGGLGQPQHF.

The chain couples TRBV10-3 to TRBJ1-2; possibly TRBD1 for D (6 bases). The germline gives CDR1 ENHRY, CDR2 SYGVKD. The CDR3 has 13 residues. V lost 1 base to trimming and J lost 5 bases, with 8 bases between them. CDR3: CAISELQGYGYTF. The CDR3 coding sequence is TGTGCCATCAGTGAGTTACAGGGATATGGCTACACCTTC.

The DNA for the CDR3 is TGTGCCAGCAGCCTTGAGGCCCAGGGCCGCTATGGCTACACCTTC. This gives the protein CASSLEAQGRYGYTF. The chain links TRBV28 to TRBJ1-2; a possible D gene is TRBD1 (5 bases). Germline CDR1 is MDHEN and CDR2 is SYDVKM. The CDR3 contains 15 residues. Trimming took 6 bases from V and 4 from J, leaving 18 bases between them.